This T cell receptor (beta chain) was obtained from a study of a mutant IDH1 vaccine in newly diagnosed glioma. At the level of the study: Most patients had received both radiotherapy and temozolomide, the prior options being radiotherapy, temozolomide, or both.

Germline CDR1 reads MDHEN; CDR2 reads SYDVKM. The CDR3 spans 14 residues. The V gene end was trimmed by 3 bases and the J gene end by 2 bases; junction bases not matched to a gene: 3. This table comes from immunoSEQ multiplex PCR, and its TCRdb copy is limited to in-frame clones, with some not included. The sample lists roughly 86,000 clones, 89% occurring once. Time point of the sample: week 47, end of study. Each dose delivered 300 ug of mutant IDH1 20-mer peptide subcutaneously with imiquimod. Notes on this clone: Its antigen is unidentified.

The J gene is TRBJ2-7, the V gene TRBV28; 8 bases line up with TRBD1. The TCR sequence derives from a woman in her forties or fifties with glioma. Here the sequenced sample was PBMCs, taken from a glioma patient whose treatment included an IDH1 peptide vaccine. The CDR3 DNA reads as TGTGCCAGCAGTTTCTTACAGGGGGCCTACGAGCAGTACTTC. It encodes CASSFLQGAYEQYF.